Below are 18 T cell receptor beta chains sequenced from a single sample in a study of T cells in Graves' hyperthyroidism and ophthalmopathy (dated by TCRdb to the late 2010s). Library construction relied on multiplex PCR. Data came from an Illumina HiSeq 2000. TCR beta CDR3 regions were amplified from RNA transcripts. For the first round of RT-PCR on the TCR CDR3, the HTBI primer set was used together with the Qiagen OneStep RT-PCR kit. TCRdb reanalyzed the raw reads on its own, using fastp at Q25 for trimming and MiXCR for clone calling, and kept in-frame beta chains. Identical CDR3 protein sequences are pooled into one entry, listed with their most common genes and DNA. A total of more than 550,000 distinct CDR3 sequences appear in this sample, around 20% of them only once. The ten biggest clones cover roughly a sixth of the sample. The sample comprised blood. All receptors derive from a woman in her forties or fifties with Graves' hyperthyroidism that later progressed to Graves' ophthalmopathy.

The V gene is TRBV19, the J gene TRBJ1-1; D is ambiguous. This CDR3 region has 13 residues. The ends were cut back, 6 bases at V and 2 bases at J, with 10 bases in the middle. The germline CDR1 and CDR2 sequences are LNHDA and SQIVND (reference sequence). The CDR3 loop reads CASSRNLNTEAFF. Written as DNA, the CDR3 is TGTGCCAGTAGCCGCAACTTAAACACTGAAGCTTTCTTT.

The chain combines TRBV6-1 with TRBJ2-3; 7 nucleotides line up with TRBD1. The CDR3 is 13 residues long. Trimming removed 6 bases from V and 4 bases from J; junction bases left unmatched: 4. Germline V lookup: CDR1 MNHNS, CDR2 SASEGT. The chain's CDR3 is CASRMTGSDTQYF. Here the CDR3 DNA reads TGTGCCAGCAGGATGACAGGGTCAGATACGCAGTATTTT.

This clonotype was detected ten times or more. The V gene is TRBV11-2, the J gene TRBJ2-3, with D possibly TRBD2 on 7 matching bases. The CDR3 has 15 amino acids. CDR1 is SGHAT, CDR2 FQNNGV, per germline. Trimming pared 3 bases from V and 6 bases from J, leaving 16 bases between. The CDR3 nucleotides read TGTGCCAGCAGCTTGGGGGGGCCAGGGACGGATACGCAGTATTTT. The encoded protein is CASSLGGPGTDTQYF.

This clonotype occurred once. This may be a read error: a much more frequent sequence differs by one nucleotide. This rearrangement joins TRBV3-1 to TRBJ2-1; 7 bases fit TRBD2. The CDR3 runs to 14 residues. Germline CDR1 LGHDT, CDR2 YNNKEL (reference sequence). Unmatched junction bases numbered 5, after V lost 3 bases and J lost 6 bases. The CDR3 nucleotides are TGTGCCAGCAGCCAGTCTTGGGGGGGCAATGAGCAGTTCTTC. Protein sequence: CASSQSWGGNEQFF.

In this sample, this clonotype turned up many times. The J gene is TRBJ2-3, the V gene TRBV2; a possible D gene is TRBD2 (5 bases). This CDR3 comprises 13 residues. V was clipped by 4 bases and J by 7 bases, with 12 bases between them. Per the germline V gene, CDR1 is SNHLY and CDR2 is FYNNEI. The CDR3 nucleotides read TGTGCCAGCAGTGCTGAGAAGACTAATACGCAGTATTTT. It codes for CASSAEKTNTQYF.

V and J are TRBV6-1 and TRBJ1-6; 8 nucleotides align to TRBD1. This CDR3 is built from 18 residues. Germline loops: CDR1 MNHNS, CDR2 SASEGT. The junction had 8 bases not matched to a gene; V was cut back by 3 bases and J by 1 base. The CDR3 DNA is TGTGCCAGCAGTGATCCGGAGGACAGGGCTTCCTATAATTCACCCCTCCACTTT. It encodes CASSDPEDRASYNSPLHF.

This clonotype was seen a few times. The V gene is TRBV6-2 or TRBV6-3, the J gene TRBJ2-5, with D possibly being TRBD2 (5 bases). CDR3 length: 15 residues. V lost 4 bases to trimming and J lost 2 bases, with 14 bases between them. Germline V gene data show CDR1 as MNHEY and CDR2 as SVGEGT. CDR3 bases: TGTGCCAGCAGTTTGAGGGCAGACTCGCAAGAGACCCAGTACTTC. Its protein product is CASSLRADSQETQYF.

The V and J genes are TRBV29-1 and TRBJ2-5, with 7 positions matching TRBD1. Looked up from germline, CDR1 is SQVTM and CDR2 is ANQGSEA. CDR3 length: 17 amino acids. V gave up 0 bases and J gave up 2 bases; unmatched junction bases: 12. The chain's CDR3 is CSVEDSGGSAPQETQYF. The CDR3 region has the DNA TGCAGCGTTGAAGATTCAGGGGGATCGGCCCCTCAAGAGACCCAGTACTTC.

This clonotype occurred a few times. This chain links TRBV6-1 with TRBJ2-1; 12 bases are shared with TRBD2. The V segment lost 6 bases and the J segment 6 bases; nucleotides outside the gene matches: 6. CDR3 size: 15 residues. Germline V gives CDR1 MNHNS, CDR2 SASEGT. CDR3 sequence: CASSLGLAGRNEQFF. The CDR3 nucleotides read TGTGCCAGCAGCCTGGGACTAGCGGGTCGCAATGAGCAGTTCTTC.

This chain connects TRBV13 to TRBJ2-1; 7 bases are shared with TRBD1. In germline, CDR1 is PRHDT, CDR2 FYEKMQ (reference sequence). The CDR3 consists of 17 residues. The V gene end was trimmed by 5 bases and the J gene end by 4 bases; junction bases not matched to a gene: 14. The CDR3 bases are TGTGCCAGCAGCCGATCCGGTACAGGGGATGTGTACAATGAGCAGTTCTTC. This encodes CASSRSGTGDVYNEQFF.

The J gene is TRBJ1-2, the V gene TRBV14, with a tentative D call TRBD1 (6 bases). Germline CDR1 SGHDN, CDR2 FVKESK. Trimming pared 4 bases from V and 5 bases from J, leaving 17 bases between. The CDR3 is 15 amino acids. Written as DNA, the CDR3 is TGTGCCAGCAGCCCATCGTTGGACAGTGTATATGGCTACACCTTC. This codes for CASSPSLDSVYGYTF.

This clonotype was counted at least ten times. The chain links TRBV7-8 to TRBJ2-2; 11 bases agree with TRBD2. Germline loops: CDR1 SGHVS, CDR2 FQNEAQ. This CDR3 has 15 residues. Trimming cost V 6 bases and J 4 bases; bases outside gene matches: 4. The CDR3 loop is CASRSTSGGTGELFF. CDR3 coding DNA: TGTGCCAGCAGATCTACTAGCGGGGGCACCGGGGAGCTGTTTTTT. Combining the CDR3 with reference TRBV7-8 and TRBJ2-2 gives the whole variable domain GAGVSQSPRYKVAKRGQDVALRCDPISGHVSLFWYQQALGQGPEFLTYFQNEAQLDKSGLPSDRFFAERPEGSVSTLKIQRTQQEDSAVYLCASRSTSGGTGELFFGEGSRLTVL.

The chain combines TRBV27 with TRBJ2-2, with D perhaps matching TRBD1 (6 bases). Looked up from germline, CDR1 is MNHEY and CDR2 is SMNVEV (reference sequence). This CDR3 spans 16 amino acids. Trimming cost V 4 bases and J 5 bases, with 17 bases left between them. The CDR3 DNA reads as TGTGCCAGCAGTTCAATTAACAGGGTAGGAACCGGGGAGCTGTTTTTT. It yields the protein CASSSINRVGTGELFF.

The V gene is TRBV6-2 or TRBV6-3, the J gene TRBJ1-2, with TRBD1 identical over 7 bases. With V trimmed by 2 bases and J by 4 bases, 4 bases remained unmatched. Germline V lookup: CDR1 MNHEY, CDR2 SVGEGT. The CDR3 has 14 residues. For the CDR3, the DNA is TGTGCCAGCAGTTACGAGGGACAGATCTATGGCTACACCTTC. Translated, it gives CASSYEGQIYGYTF.

This clonotype showed up just a few times. V is TRBV29-1 and J is TRBJ2-3; maybe TRBD1 (6 bases). The CDR3 is made up of 13 amino acids. Trimming shortened V by 1 base and J by 4 bases, and 9 bases separated the two germline ends. Germline lookup yields CDR1 SQVTM and CDR2 ANQGSEA. CDR3 amino acids: CSVEGGHSDTQYF. CDR3 DNA sequence: TGCAGCGTTGAAGGGGGACATTCAGATACGCAGTATTTT.

This clonotype has just a few counts. The chain couples TRBV2 to TRBJ2-3; D might be TRBD1 or TRBD2, each matching 5 bases. Germline V gene lookup returns CDR1 SNHLY and CDR2 FYNNEI. The CDR3 contains 15 residues. Trimming shortened V by 9 bases and J by 0 bases, and 16 bases separated the two germline ends. The CDR3 coding sequence is TGTGCCAGTAACGGAGAGGGGTTTAGCACAGATACGCAGTATTTT. As protein: CASNGEGFSTDTQYF.

This chain joins TRBV30 and TRBJ2-2; D remains unclear. Germline V CDR1 and CDR2: GTSNPN, SVGIG (reference sequence). CDR3 length equals 15 residues. Deletions cut 1 base from V and 2 bases from J, with 11 bases between. The CDR3 region is CAWSARRINTGELFF. The CDR3 coding sequence is TGTGCCTGGAGTGCCCGACGGATCAACACCGGGGAGCTGTTTTTT.

V is TRBV5-1 and J is TRBJ2-5; perhaps TRBD2 as D (6 bases). The CDR3 is 13 residues long. V was shortened by 1 base and J by 5 bases, with 9 bases between the two germline ends. In germline, CDR1 is SGHRS, CDR2 YFSETQ. CDR3 residues: CASSLTEGETQYF. CDR3 coding DNA: TGCGCCAGCAGCTTGACGGAGGGGGAGACCCAGTACTTC.